The clone carrying this T cell receptor (beta chain) was recorded many times. Its antigen is still unknown. This entry comes from a study of neurological immune-mediated disorders. CDR3 length equals 14 residues. Germline V CDR1 and CDR2: DFQATT, SNEGSKA (reference sequence). The trim removed 2 bases at V and 4 bases at J, leaving 7 bases unmatched. Every sequencing run produced over 200 million TCR-beta sequences that came from 15-18 subjects. Using its own MiXCR run on the 5' RACE reads, TCRdb lists one record per CDR3 protein. The sample has about 53,000 distinct CDR3 sequences; roughly 7.7% are singletons. Study-wide results and caveats: Private repertoires in all groups were suggested by the absence of shared CDR3 amino acid sequences among expanded clones across subjects.

Time point in this sample: longitudinal time-point 3. The sequence derives from a woman in her forties in good health. Sequencing used PBMCs. The gene calls are TRBV20-1 and TRBJ1-1; TRBD1 matches 7 bases. The CDR3 coding sequence is TGCAGTGCTAGAACGACAGGGTTGGGCACTGAAGCTTTCTTT. This sequence encodes CSARTTGLGTEAFF.